Below, one T cell receptor (beta chain) is given with its context. CDR1 and CDR2 (germline): SNHLY, FYNNEI. The CDR3 is 13 amino acids. The V gene lost 5 bases and the J gene lost 3 bases, with 9 bases spanning the gap. The record originates from a study of shared clonotypes between healthy human individuals. It was on ten immunoSEQ deep assay plates that unsorted PBMC DNA was sequenced. Generated by immunoSEQ multiplex PCR, the TCRdb table keeps only in-frame clones and is missing some. The table lists about 490,000 clones, over 60% of them singletons. The genes are TRBV2 and TRBJ2-3, with a tentative D call TRBD1 (5 bases). Material: PBMCs. The sequence was collected from a woman between 40 and 55 years old in good health. Some clones in this sample may be carry-over from other donors' samples. CDR3 sequence reads: CASSPRVTDTQYF. CDR3 coding DNA: TGTGCCAGCAGTCCCAGGGTTACAGATACGCAGTATTTT.